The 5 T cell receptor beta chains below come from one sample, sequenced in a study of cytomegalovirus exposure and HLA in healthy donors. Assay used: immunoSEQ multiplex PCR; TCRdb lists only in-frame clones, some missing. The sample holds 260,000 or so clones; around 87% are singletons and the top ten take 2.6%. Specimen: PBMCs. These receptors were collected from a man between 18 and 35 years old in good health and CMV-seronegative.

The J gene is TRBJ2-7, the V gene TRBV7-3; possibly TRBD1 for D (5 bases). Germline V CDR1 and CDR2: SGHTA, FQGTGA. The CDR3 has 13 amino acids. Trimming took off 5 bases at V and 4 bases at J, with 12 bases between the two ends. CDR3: CASSPGREYEQYF. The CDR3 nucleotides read TGTGCCAGCAGCCCCGGCAGGGAATACGAGCAGTACTTC. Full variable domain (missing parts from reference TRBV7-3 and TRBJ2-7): GAGVSQTPSNKVTEKGKYVELRCDPISGHTALYWYRQSLGQGPEFLIYFQGTGAADDSGLPNDRFFAVRPEGSVSTLKIQRTERGDSAVYLCASSPGREYEQYFGPGTRLTVT.

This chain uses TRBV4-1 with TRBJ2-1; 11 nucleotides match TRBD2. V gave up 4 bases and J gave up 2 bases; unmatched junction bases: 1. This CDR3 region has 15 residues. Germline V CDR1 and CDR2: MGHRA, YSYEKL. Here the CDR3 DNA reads TGCGCCAGCAGCCGGGGACTAGCGGCCTACAATGAGCAGTTCTTC. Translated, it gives CASSRGLAAYNEQFF.

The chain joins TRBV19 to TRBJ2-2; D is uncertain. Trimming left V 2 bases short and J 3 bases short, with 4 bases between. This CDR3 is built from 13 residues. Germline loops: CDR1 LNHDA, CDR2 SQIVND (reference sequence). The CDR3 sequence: CASSILDTGELFF. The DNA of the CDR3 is TGTGCCAGTAGTATACTAGACACCGGGGAGCTGTTTTTT.

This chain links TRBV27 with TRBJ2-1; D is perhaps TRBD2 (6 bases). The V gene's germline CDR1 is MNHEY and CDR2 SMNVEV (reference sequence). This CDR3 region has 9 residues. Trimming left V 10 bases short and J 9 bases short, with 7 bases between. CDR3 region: CATGVEQFF. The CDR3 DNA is TGTGCCACGGGGGTTGAGCAGTTCTTC.

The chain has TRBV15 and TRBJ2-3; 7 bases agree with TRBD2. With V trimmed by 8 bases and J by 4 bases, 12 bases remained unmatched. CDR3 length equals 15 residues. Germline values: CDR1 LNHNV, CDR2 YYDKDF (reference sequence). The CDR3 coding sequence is TGTGCCACCCAAGAGAGCAGGGAGGGCCCAGATACGCAGTATTTT. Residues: CATQESREGPDTQYF.